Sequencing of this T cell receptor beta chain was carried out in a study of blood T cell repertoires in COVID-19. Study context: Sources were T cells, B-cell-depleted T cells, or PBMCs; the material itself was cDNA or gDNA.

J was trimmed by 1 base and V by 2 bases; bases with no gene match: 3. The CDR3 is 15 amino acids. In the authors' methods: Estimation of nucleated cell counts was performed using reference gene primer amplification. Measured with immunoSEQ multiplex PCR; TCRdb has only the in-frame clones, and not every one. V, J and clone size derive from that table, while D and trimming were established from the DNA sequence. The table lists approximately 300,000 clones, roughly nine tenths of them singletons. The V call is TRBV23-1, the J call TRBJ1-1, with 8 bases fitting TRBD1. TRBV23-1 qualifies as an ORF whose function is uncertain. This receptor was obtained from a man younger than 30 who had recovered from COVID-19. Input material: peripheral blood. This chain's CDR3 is CASSQRDRTNTEAFF. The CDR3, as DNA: TGCGCCAGCAGTCAACGGGACAGGACGAACACTGAAGCTTTCTTT.